Presented here are 30 T cell receptor beta chains from one specimen sequenced in a study of T cell repertoires in cytomegalovirus infection. TCRdb used MiXCR to reprocess the reads, holding one entry per CDR3 protein. The sample lists under 850,000 distinct CDR3 sequences; less than 40% were seen once. Sequencing was performed on PBMCs. The receptors shown here come from a human donor in good health (CMV status not recorded). Some clones in this sample may be carry-over from other donors' samples.

At least ten counts were recorded for this clonotype. V is TRBV7-8 and J is TRBJ1-3; no reliable D call. The germline V gene has CDR1 SGHVS and CDR2 FQNEAQ. V was trimmed by 6 bases and J by 3 bases, leaving 15 bases between them. The CDR3 runs 15 residues. The CDR3 DNA is TGTGCCAGCAGTCGTGACCCTCTCTTTGGAAACACCATATATTTT. Protein: CASSRDPLFGNTIYF.

This clonotype was detected a few times. V is TRBV7-8 and J is TRBJ2-1, with 11 bases matching TRBD1. Looked up from germline, CDR1 is SGHVS and CDR2 is FQNEAQ. The CDR3 runs to 18 residues. The ends lost 4 bases at V and 8 bases at J; junction bases unmatched: 16. This CDR3 is CASSSGTGGQLSLDEQFF. The CDR3 DNA sequence: TGTGCCAGCAGCTCCGGGACAGGGGGTCAATTAAGTCTGGATGAGCAGTTCTTC.

As for this clonotype: A junction boundary mismatches the germline segment, possibly from a read error. The chain links TRBV7-8 to TRBJ1-1; D gene unclear. Per germline, CDR1 SGHVS and CDR2 FQNEAQ. The length of the CDR3 is 13 residues. CDR3 nucleotides: TGTGCCAGCAGCCTCACCGGGCGCACTGAATCTTACTTT. It specifies CASSLTGRTESYF. The variable domain in full, with the rest retrieved from reference TRBV7-8 and TRBJ1-1, is GAGVSQSPRYKVAKRGQDVALRCDPISGHVSLFWYQQALGQGPEFLTYFQNEAQLDKSGLPSDRFFAERPEGSVSTLKIQRTQQEDSAVYLCASSLTGRTESYFGQGTRLTVV.

This clonotype was found a few times. CDR3 DNA: TGTGCCAGCAGTGAAGCGCTTCGGGGGACAGTGTCGTACGAGCAGTACTTC. Its translation is CASSEALRGTVSYEQYF. The J gene is TRBJ2-7, the V gene TRBV2, with D possibly TRBD1 on 7 matching bases. The CDR3 has 17 residues. Germline-derived CDR1 and CDR2 are SNHLY and FYNNEI. The V gene lost 0 bases and the J gene lost 4 bases, with 19 bases spanning the gap.

The V call is TRBV7-8, the J call TRBJ2-3; 13 bases are a match to TRBD2. Losses at the gene ends were 3 bases for V and 11 bases for J; bases not matched to a gene: 17. The CDR3 is made up of 18 amino acids. The V gene's germline CDR1 is SGHVS and CDR2 FQNEAQ. CDR3 protein: CASSFGLAGDLRGYGQYF. The CDR3 coding sequence is TGTGCCAGCAGCTTCGGACTAGCGGGGGACCTCCGGGGGTATGGGCAGTATTTT.

The V gene is TRBV19, the J gene TRBJ2-7, with 7 positions matching TRBD1. Germline V lookup: CDR1 LNHDA, CDR2 SQIVND (reference sequence). This CDR3 region has 17 residues. With V trimmed by 0 bases and J by 4 bases, 12 bases remained unmatched. CDR3 residues: CASSIDGAPGQPYEQYF. CDR3 nucleotides: TGTGCCAGTAGTATAGATGGAGCACCGGGACAGCCATACGAGCAGTACTTC.

This clonotype was found a few times. The rearrangement uses TRBV6-8 and TRBJ1-1; D is perhaps TRBD1 (6 bases). Trimming shortened V by 6 bases and J by 7 bases, and 18 bases separated the two germline ends. CDR1 and CDR2 from the germline V gene are MNHGY and SAAAGT. The CDR3 covers 14 residues. The CDR3 sequence: CASSHTGDISEAFF. CDR3 DNA sequence: TGTGCCAGCAGCCATACGGGGGACATAAGTGAAGCTTTCTTT.

This clonotype was detected many times. V and J are TRBV3-1 and TRBJ1-1; no clear D. Deletions cut 4 bases from V and 5 bases from J, with 14 bases between. The CDR3 runs 14 residues. CDR1 LGHDT and CDR2 YNNKEL come from the germline V gene (reference sequence). As DNA, the CDR3 is TGTGCCAGCAGCCGCAACCAAGGGAGGACTGAAGCTTTCTTT. Translated, it gives CASSRNQGRTEAFF. The whole variable domain, filled in from reference TRBV3-1 and TRBJ1-1, reads DTAVSQTPKYLVTQMGNDKSIKCEQNLGHDTMYWYKQDSKKFLKIMFSYNNKELIINETVPNRFSPKSPDKAHLNLHINSLELGDSAVYFCASSRNQGRTEAFFGQGTRLTVV.

There are many counts of this clonotype. The chain has TRBV7-2 and TRBJ1-2; perhaps TRBD1 as D (5 bases). Germline V gene data show CDR1 as SGHTA and CDR2 as FQGNSA. Deletions cut 1 base from V and 7 bases from J, with 16 bases between. The length of the CDR3 is 15 residues. As DNA, the CDR3 is TGTGCCAGCAGCTTAGTGGCTCGGGGACCCGCTGGCTACACCTTC. It specifies CASSLVARGPAGYTF.

J is TRBJ1-2 and V is TRBV12-3 or TRBV12-4, with 9 bases that match TRBD1. The CDR3 runs to 15 residues. Trimming removed 3 bases from V and 7 bases from J; junction bases left unmatched: 9. CDR3 sequence: CASSFPGTGSFGYTF. The CDR3 DNA reads as TGTGCCAGCAGTTTTCCCGGGACAGGGAGTTTTGGCTACACCTTC.

This clonotype was seen ten or more times. The chain uses TRBV12-3 or TRBV12-4 and TRBJ1-1; TRBD1 matches 7 bases. The trim removed 4 bases at V and 6 bases at J, leaving 8 bases unmatched. The CDR3 sequence is 14 residues long. CDR3 sequence: CASSSDRVRAEAFF. Here the CDR3 DNA reads TGTGCCAGCAGTTCTGACAGGGTGCGGGCTGAAGCTTTCTTT.

This chain links TRBV7-2 with TRBJ2-7; TRBD2 aligns across 7 bases. The germline gives CDR1 SGHTA, CDR2 FQGNSA. J was trimmed by 2 bases and V by 4 bases; bases with no gene match: 5. CDR3 size: 14 residues. The CDR3 bases are TGTGCCAGCAGCTACCGACTAGCTACCTACGAGCAGTACTTC. This codes for CASSYRLATYEQYF.

The chain carries TRBV5-5 and TRBJ2-3; TRBD1 matches at 11 bases. The CDR3 spans 16 residues. CDR1 is SGHKS, CDR2 YYEKEE, per germline (reference sequence). Germline trimming cut 4 bases from V and 3 bases from J; bases unmatched to any gene: 7. This CDR3 reads CASSPQGDRGTDTQYF. CDR3 coding DNA: TGTGCCAGCAGCCCCCAGGGGGACAGGGGGACAGATACGCAGTATTTT. Complete variable domain (other parts from reference TRBV5-5 and TRBJ2-3): DAGVTQSPTHLIKTRGQQVTLRCSPISGHKSVSWYQQVLGQGPQFIFQYYEKEERGRGNFPDRFSARQFPNYSSELNVNALLLGDSALYLCASSPQGDRGTDTQYFGPGTRLTVL.

This clonotype was observed at least ten times. This chain connects TRBV28 to TRBJ1-2; D unresolved. The CDR3 contains 13 residues. The germline V gene has CDR1 MDHEN and CDR2 SYDVKM. V lost 2 bases and J lost 2, with 6 bases in between. The DNA of the CDR3 is TGTGCCAGCAGTTTACCACGGAACTATGGCTACACCTTC. Amino acid sequence: CASSLPRNYGYTF.

This clonotype was seen more than once but under ten times. V gene TRBV7-9 combines with J gene TRBJ2-1, with TRBD2 as a possible D gene (6 bases). CDR1 is SEHNR, CDR2 FQNEAQ, per germline (reference sequence). The V end was cut by 4 bases, the J end by 8 bases, with 9 bases between. The CDR3 contains 12 residues. CDR3 loop: CASSSIADEQFF. CDR3 coding DNA: TGTGCCAGCAGCTCTATAGCGGATGAGCAGTTCTTC.

Points on this clonotype: It is likely a read error, because the conserved phenylalanine at the end of the CDR3 is missing. This chain links TRBV4-1 with TRBJ1-6; tentatively, D is TRBD1 (6 bases). CDR3 length equals 16 residues. Germline CDR1 and CDR2: MGHRA and YSYEKL. V dropped 4 bases and J dropped 7 bases, with 17 bases sitting between them. In DNA form, the CDR3 reads TGCGCCAGCAGCCCAGTGACATTGGACAGAAATTCACCCCTCCACTCT. This sequence encodes CASSPVTLDRNSPLHS.

Details on this clonotype: Since no conserved phenylalanine or tryptophan closes the CDR3, a read error is the likely cause. This chain joins TRBV30 and TRBJ2-1, with TRBD2 matching 9 bases. Germline trimming cut 2 bases from V and 2 bases from J; bases unmatched to any gene: 4. The CDR3 covers 15 residues. Germline V CDR1 and CDR2: GTSNPN, SVGIG (reference sequence). CDR3 loop: CAWSRGGGAYNEQFC. For the CDR3, the DNA is TGTGCCTGGAGTCGAGGCGGGGGGGCCTACAATGAGCAGTTCTGC.

The chain is built from TRBV2 and TRBJ1-6; 7 bases map to TRBD1. The CDR3 extends over 14 amino acids. The ends lost 5 bases at V and 9 bases at J; junction bases unmatched: 7. The V gene's germline CDR1 is SNHLY and CDR2 FYNNEI. For the CDR3, the DNA is TGTGCCAGCAGTTCGACAGGGCTGTCTTCACCCCTCCACTTT. Protein sequence: CASSSTGLSSPLHF.

The chain employs TRBV19 and TRBJ2-1; possible D gene TRBD1, 5 bases. Trimming left V 2 bases short and J 6 bases short, with 11 bases between. This CDR3 is built from 14 residues. Germline assignment: CDR1 LNHDA and CDR2 SQIVND (reference sequence). CDR3 nucleotide sequence: TGTGCCAGTAGTATATCCCAGGGTGGCAATGAGCAGTTCTTC. Amino acids: CASSISQGGNEQFF.

This clonotype was detected only a few times. The gene calls are TRBV27 and TRBJ2-3; the D gene is possibly TRBD1 (5 bases). Per germline, CDR1 MNHEY and CDR2 SMNVEV (reference sequence). V shed 2 bases and J shed 3 bases, with 15 bases lying between them. CDR3 length equals 16 residues. CDR3 protein: CASSLAAGLVTDTQYF. The CDR3 DNA reads as TGTGCCAGCAGTTTAGCGGCAGGGCTTGTAACAGATACGCAGTATTTT.

This clonotype was seen just once. Relative to the germline gene, one junction end is altered; a read error may explain this. This rearrangement joins TRBV10-3 to TRBJ2-3; no firm D call. The length of the CDR3 is 13 residues. Germline loops: CDR1 ENHRY, CDR2 SYGVKD. CDR3 sequence: CAINVRITDAQYF. CDR3 nucleotide sequence: TGTGCCATCAATGTCAGAATCACAGATGCGCAGTATTTT.

This clonotype has a count of ten or more. The rearrangement links TRBV7-2 to TRBJ2-1; 10 nucleotides line up with TRBD2. After removal of 4 bases from V and 3 bases from J, the junction contained 6 bases not matched to a gene. This CDR3 comprises 16 residues. Germline loops: CDR1 SGHTA, CDR2 FQGNSA. The CDR3 sequence is CASSSRTSGRYNEQFF. CDR3 sequence (DNA): TGTGCCAGCAGCTCCCGGACTAGCGGCCGCTACAATGAGCAGTTCTTC. Using reference TRBV7-2 and TRBJ2-1 for the parts outside the CDR3, the full variable domain is GAGVSQSPSNKVTEKGKDVELRCDPISGHTALYWYRQSLGQGLEFLIYFQGNSAPDKSGLPSDRFSAERTGGSVSTLTIQRTQQEDSAVYLCASSSRTSGRYNEQFFGPGTRLTVL.

The sample holds a few counts of this clonotype. The chain joins TRBV20-1 to TRBJ2-7; D is uncertain. This CDR3 is 14 amino acids long. Trimming took off 3 bases at V and 1 base at J, with 13 bases between the two ends. CDR1 DFQATT and CDR2 SNEGSKA come from the germline V gene (reference sequence). The CDR3 protein is CSASLGPQSYEQYF. The DNA of the CDR3 is TGCAGTGCTAGTCTAGGACCCCAATCCTACGAGCAGTACTTC.

The gene calls are TRBV4-1 and TRBJ2-2; TRBD1 might be the D (6 bases). V was shortened by 0 bases and J by 4 bases, with 18 bases between the two germline ends. CDR3 size: 18 residues. The germline CDR1 and CDR2 sequences are MGHRA and YSYEKL. The CDR3 here is CASSQDATGTLGTGELFF. CDR3 DNA sequence: TGCGCCAGCAGCCAAGATGCTACTGGGACATTAGGCACCGGGGAGCTGTTTTTT.

This clonotype was detected many times. The rearrangement links TRBV19 to TRBJ1-1; 11 positions match TRBD1. The CDR3 consists of 13 residues. V dropped 9 bases and J dropped 7; count of bases not matched to a gene: 7. Germline-derived CDR1 and CDR2 are LNHDA and SQIVND (reference sequence). The CDR3 DNA sequence: TGTGCCAGCGAGGACAGGGGGCCTGGTGAAGCTTTCTTT. Amino acids: CASEDRGPGEAFF.

The V gene is TRBV10-3, the J gene TRBJ1-6; D call uncertain. CDR3 length: 16 residues. Germline V CDR1 and CDR2: ENHRY, SYGVKD. V gave up 1 base and J gave up 6 bases, with 13 bases separating them. CDR3 amino acids: CAISEFPDSSNSPLHF. The CDR3 DNA follows: TGTGCCATCAGTGAGTTTCCCGATTCGAGTAATTCACCCCTCCACTTT.

The chain combines TRBV11-1 with TRBJ2-7, with D possibly matching TRBD1 (6 bases). Per the germline V gene, CDR1 is SGHAT and CDR2 is FQDESV (reference sequence). This CDR3 spans 16 amino acids. Trimming cost V 1 base and J 3 bases, with 16 bases left between them. The chain's CDR3 is CASSLVGAGPYYEQYF. DNA for the CDR3: TGTGCCAGCAGCTTAGTGGGGGCAGGGCCCTACTACGAGCAGTACTTC. Combining the CDR3 with reference TRBV11-1 and TRBJ2-7 gives the whole variable domain EAEVAQSPRYKITEKSQAVAFWCDPISGHATLYWYRQILGQGPELLVQFQDESVVDDSQLPKDRFSAERLKGVDSTLKIQPAELGDSAMYLCASSLVGAGPYYEQYFGPGTRLTVT.

This clonotype was seen a few times. This chain uses TRBV5-1 with TRBJ2-6; D may be TRBD2 (5 bases). The CDR3 runs to 16 residues. CDR1 is SGHRS and CDR2 is YFSETQ in the germline V gene. V lost 3 bases, J lost 0 bases, and 10 bases lay in between. CDR3 amino acids: CASSSFGVSGANVLTF. CDR3 DNA: TGCGCCAGCAGCTCGTTCGGGGTCTCTGGGGCCAACGTCCTGACTTTC.

This clonotype has more than one count but fewer than ten. The chain uses TRBV7-2 and TRBJ2-7, with D possibly matching TRBD2 (6 bases). Trimming removed 6 bases from V and 3 bases from J, with 15 bases in between. Looked up from germline, CDR1 is SGHTA and CDR2 is FQGNSA. The CDR3 consists of 14 residues. CDR3 loop: CASSRGTRSYEQYF. As DNA, the CDR3 is TGTGCCAGCAGTCGCGGGACGCGAAGCTACGAGCAGTACTTC.

This chain joins TRBV28 and TRBJ1-1, with a weak D call TRBD1 (6 bases). This CDR3 region has 15 residues. V gave up 4 bases and J gave up 2 bases, with 14 bases separating them. Germline V CDR1 and CDR2: MDHEN, SYDVKM. CDR3 bases: TGTGCCAGCAGTTACATGGGGACACCTAACACTGAAGCTTTCTTT. Amino acids: CASSYMGTPNTEAFF.